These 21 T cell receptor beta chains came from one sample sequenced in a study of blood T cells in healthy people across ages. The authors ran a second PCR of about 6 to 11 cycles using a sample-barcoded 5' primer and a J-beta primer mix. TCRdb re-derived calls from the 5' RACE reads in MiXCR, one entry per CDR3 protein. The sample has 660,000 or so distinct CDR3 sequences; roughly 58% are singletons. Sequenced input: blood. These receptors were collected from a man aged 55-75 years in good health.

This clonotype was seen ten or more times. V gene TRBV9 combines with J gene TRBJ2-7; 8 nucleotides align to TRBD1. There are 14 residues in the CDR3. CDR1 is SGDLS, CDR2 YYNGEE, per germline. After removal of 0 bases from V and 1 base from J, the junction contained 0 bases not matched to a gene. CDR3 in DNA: TGTGCCAGCAGCGTAGGGGACAGGTCCTACGAGCAGTACTTC. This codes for CASSVGDRSYEQYF.

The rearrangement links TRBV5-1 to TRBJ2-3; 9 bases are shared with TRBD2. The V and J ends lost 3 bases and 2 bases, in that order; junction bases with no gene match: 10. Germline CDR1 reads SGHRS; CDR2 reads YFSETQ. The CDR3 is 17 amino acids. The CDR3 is CASSSQGLAGPTDTQYF. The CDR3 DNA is TGCGCCAGCAGCTCCCAAGGGCTAGCGGGGCCCACAGATACGCAGTATTTT.

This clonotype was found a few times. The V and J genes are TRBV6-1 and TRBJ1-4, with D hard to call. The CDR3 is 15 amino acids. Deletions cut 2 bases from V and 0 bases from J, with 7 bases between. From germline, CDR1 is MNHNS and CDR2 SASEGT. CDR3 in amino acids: CASSERLATNEKLFF. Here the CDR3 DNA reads TGTGCCAGCAGTGAACGGCTCGCAACTAATGAAAAACTGTTTTTT.

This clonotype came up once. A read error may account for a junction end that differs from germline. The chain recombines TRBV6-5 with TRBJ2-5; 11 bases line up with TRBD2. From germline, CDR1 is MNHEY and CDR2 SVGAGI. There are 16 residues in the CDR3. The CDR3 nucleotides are TGTGCCTGCAGTTACGGGCTAGCGGGGGGCGCAGAGACCCAGTACTTC. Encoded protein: CACSYGLAGGAETQYF.

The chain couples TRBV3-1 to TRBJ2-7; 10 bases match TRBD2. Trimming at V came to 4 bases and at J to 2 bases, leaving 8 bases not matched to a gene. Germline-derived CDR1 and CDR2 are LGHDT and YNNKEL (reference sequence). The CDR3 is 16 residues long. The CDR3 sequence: CASSRPTSGPPYEQYF. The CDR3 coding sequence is TGTGCCAGCAGCCGCCCGACTAGCGGGCCGCCCTACGAGCAGTACTTC.

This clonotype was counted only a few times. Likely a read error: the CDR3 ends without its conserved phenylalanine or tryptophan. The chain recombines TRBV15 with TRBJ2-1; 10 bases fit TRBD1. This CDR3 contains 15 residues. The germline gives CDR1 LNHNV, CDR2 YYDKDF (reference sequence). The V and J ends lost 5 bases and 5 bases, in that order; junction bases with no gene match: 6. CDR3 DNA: TGTGCCACCAGCGGGGACAGGGGTGTACACAATGAGCAGTTCTTA. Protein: CATSGDRGVHNEQFL.

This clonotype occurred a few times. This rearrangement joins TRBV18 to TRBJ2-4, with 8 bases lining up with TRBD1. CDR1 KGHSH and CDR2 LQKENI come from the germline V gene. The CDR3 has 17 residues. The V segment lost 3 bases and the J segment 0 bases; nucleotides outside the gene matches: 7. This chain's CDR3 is CASSPTDRVLAKNIQYF. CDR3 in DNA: TGTGCCAGCTCACCCACGGACAGGGTCTTAGCCAAAAACATTCAGTACTTC.

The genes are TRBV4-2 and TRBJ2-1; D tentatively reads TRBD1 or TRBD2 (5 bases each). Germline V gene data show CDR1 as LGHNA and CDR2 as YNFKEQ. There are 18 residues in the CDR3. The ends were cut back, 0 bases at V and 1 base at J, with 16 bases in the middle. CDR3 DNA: TGTGCCAGCAGCCAAGATCGTTCGGGGACCACATCCTACAATGAGCAGTTCTTC. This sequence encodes CASSQDRSGTTSYNEQFF.

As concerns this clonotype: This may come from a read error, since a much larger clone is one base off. The CDR3 bases are TGTGCCGGCAGTGCCCAAGTTCGGCGACAGGGGACGTCTGGGGCCAACGTCCTGACTTTC. This encodes CAGSAQVRRQGTSGANVLTF. The chain combines TRBV12-3 or TRBV12-4 with TRBJ2-6, with TRBD1 matching over 8 bases. The CDR3 sequence is 20 residues long.

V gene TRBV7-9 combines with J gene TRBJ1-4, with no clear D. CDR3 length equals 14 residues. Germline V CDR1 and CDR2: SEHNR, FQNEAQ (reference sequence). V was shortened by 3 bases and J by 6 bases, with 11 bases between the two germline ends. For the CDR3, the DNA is TGTGCCAGCAGCTTGGCAGGCTCGGATGAAAAACTGTTTTTT. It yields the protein CASSLAGSDEKLFF.

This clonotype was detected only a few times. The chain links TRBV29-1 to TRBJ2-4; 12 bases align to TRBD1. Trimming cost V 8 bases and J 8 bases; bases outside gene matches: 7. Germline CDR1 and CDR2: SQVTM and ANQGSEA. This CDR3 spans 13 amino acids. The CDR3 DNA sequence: TGCAGCTCCCGGGACAGGGGGCAAGACATTCAGTACTTC. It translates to CSSRDRGQDIQYF.

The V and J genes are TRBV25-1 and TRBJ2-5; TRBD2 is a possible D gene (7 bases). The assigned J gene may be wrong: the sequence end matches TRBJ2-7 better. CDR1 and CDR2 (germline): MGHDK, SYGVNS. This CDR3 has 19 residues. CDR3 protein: CASRERDGGLTSGTYEQYF. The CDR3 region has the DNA TGTGCCAGCAGGGAACGGGACGGGGGGCTAACGTCGGGTACCTACGAGCAGTACTTC.

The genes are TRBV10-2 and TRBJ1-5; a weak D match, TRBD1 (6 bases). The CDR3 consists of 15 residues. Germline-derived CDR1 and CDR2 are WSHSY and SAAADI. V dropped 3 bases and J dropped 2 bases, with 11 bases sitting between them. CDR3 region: CASSEQGGGNQPQHF. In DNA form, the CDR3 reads TGCGCCAGCAGTGAACAGGGAGGGGGCAATCAGCCCCAGCATTTT.

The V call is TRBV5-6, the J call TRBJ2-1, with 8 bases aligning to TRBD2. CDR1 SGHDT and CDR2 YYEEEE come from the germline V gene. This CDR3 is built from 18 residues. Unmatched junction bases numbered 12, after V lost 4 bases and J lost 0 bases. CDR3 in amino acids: CASSPAAGGQSSYNEQFF. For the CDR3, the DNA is TGTGCCAGCAGCCCCGCGGCGGGGGGTCAAAGCTCCTACAATGAGCAGTTCTTC.

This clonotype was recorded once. CDR3 sequence (DNA): TGTGCCAGCAGTGACGACCCGCTGGGCACAGATACGCAGTATTTT. This sequence encodes CASSDDPLGTDTQYF. This sequence joins TRBV12-3 or TRBV12-4 and TRBJ2-3; D ambiguous. The CDR3 totals 15 residues. Trimming left V 5 bases short and J 1 base short, with 13 bases between.

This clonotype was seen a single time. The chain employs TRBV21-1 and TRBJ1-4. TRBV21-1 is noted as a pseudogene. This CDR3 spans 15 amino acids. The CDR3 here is CASKIRRVSNEKLFF. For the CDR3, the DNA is TGTGCCAGCAAAATCCGACGTGTTTCTAATGAAAAACTGTTTTTT.

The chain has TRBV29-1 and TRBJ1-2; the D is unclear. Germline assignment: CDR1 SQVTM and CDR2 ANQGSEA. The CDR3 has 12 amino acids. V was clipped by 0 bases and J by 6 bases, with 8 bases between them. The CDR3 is CSVEESWDGYTF. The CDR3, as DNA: TGCAGCGTTGAAGAGAGCTGGGATGGCTACACCTTC.

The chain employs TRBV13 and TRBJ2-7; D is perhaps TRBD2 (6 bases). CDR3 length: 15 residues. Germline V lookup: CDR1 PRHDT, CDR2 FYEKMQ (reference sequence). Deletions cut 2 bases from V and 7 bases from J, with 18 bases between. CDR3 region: CASSLNPSDRTEQYF. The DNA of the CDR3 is TGTGCCAGCAGCTTAAATCCTAGCGATCGTACGGAGCAGTACTTC.

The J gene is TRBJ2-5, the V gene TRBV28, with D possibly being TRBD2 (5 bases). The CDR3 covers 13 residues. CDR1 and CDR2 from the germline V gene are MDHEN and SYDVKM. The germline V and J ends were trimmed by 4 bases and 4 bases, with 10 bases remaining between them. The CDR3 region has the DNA TGTGCCAGCAGTTCCTCGGCGGGAGAGACCCAGTACTTC. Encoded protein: CASSSSAGETQYF.

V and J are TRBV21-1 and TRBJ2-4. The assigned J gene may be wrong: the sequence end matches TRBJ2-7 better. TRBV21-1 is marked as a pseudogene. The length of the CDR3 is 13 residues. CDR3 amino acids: CASSKIEYYEQYF. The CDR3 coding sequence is TGTGCCAGCAGCAAAATTGAGTACTACGAGCAGTACTTC.

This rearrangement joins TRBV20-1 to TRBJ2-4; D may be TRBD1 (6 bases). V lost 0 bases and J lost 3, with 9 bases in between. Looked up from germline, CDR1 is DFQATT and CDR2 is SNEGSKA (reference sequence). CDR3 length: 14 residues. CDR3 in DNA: TGCAGTGCTAGAGAGGGGGCGGGCAAAAACATTCAGTACTTC. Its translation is CSAREGAGKNIQYF.